This TCR beta chain was found in a study of OX40 agonist ivuxolimab in advanced cancers. Study information: The dose-escalation group included hepatocellular carcinoma, melanoma, renal cell carcinoma and head and neck cancer.

Patients were ruled out by autoimmune disease history or systemic immunosuppression. Generated by immunoSEQ multiplex PCR, the TCRdb table keeps only in-frame clones and is missing some. Of approximately 81,000 clones in the sample, about 92% are singletons; the top ten hold 13% to 15%. This CDR3 spans 15 amino acids. Germline assignment: CDR1 SGDLS and CDR2 YYNGEE. Trimming cost V 3 bases and J 5 bases; bases outside gene matches: 7. The TCR originated in an adult with an advanced solid tumor such as melanoma, head and neck, liver or kidney cancer. V gene TRBV9 combines with J gene TRBJ2-5, with 10 bases aligning to TRBD1. Sequences were derived from CD4+ or CD8+ T cells sorted from blood, sampled in a trial of the OX40 agonist ivuxolimab. The CDR3 sequence is CASSEGTGVGETQYF. CDR3 coding DNA: TGTGCCAGCAGCGAGGGGACAGGGGTGGGGGAGACCCAGTACTTC. The full variable domain, its missing parts supplied by reference TRBV9 and TRBJ2-5, is DSGVTQTPKHLITATGQRVTLRCSPRSGDLSVYWYQQSLDQGLQFLIQYYNGEERAKGNILERFSAQQFPDLHSELNLSSLELGDSALYFCASSEGTGVGETQYFGPGTRLLVL.